A selection of T cell receptor beta chains follows, all from one sample in a study of shared clonotypes between healthy human individuals. TCRdb's copy holds only in-frame clones and misses some; the assay was immunoSEQ multiplex PCR. The sample has approximately 700,000 clones; more than 70% are singletons. The sequenced material came from memory CD4+ T cells sorted from blood. These receptors all come from a woman in her 30s in good health. CDR3s include the opening cysteine and the closing phenylalanine or tryptophan. D genes are given only for firm matches. Part of the rows lack a size; the others show once, few, many or a class for expanded clones.

v_call: TRBV28
clone_size: few
j_call: TRBJ2-7
d_call: .
cdr3_aa: CASSFGAYEQYF
cdr3_nt: TGTGCCAGCAGTTTTGGGGCCTACGAGCAGTACTTC

v_call: TRBV7-9
clone_size: .
j_call: TRBJ2-4
d_call: TRBD1
cdr3_aa: CASSLPRLGQGVNIQYF
cdr3_nt: TGTGCCAGCAGCCTCCCCCGTTTGGGACAGGGGGTGAACATTCAGTACTTC

v_call: TRBV5-1
clone_size: .
j_call: TRBJ2-2
d_call: .
cdr3_aa: CASSFSQLNTGELFF
cdr3_nt: TGCGCCAGCAGCTTCTCCCAACTCAACACCGGGGAGCTGTTTTTT

v_call: TRBV20-1
clone_size: .
j_call: TRBJ1-4
d_call: .
cdr3_aa: CSARGLFF
cdr3_nt: TGCAGTGCAAGAGGTCTGTTTTTT

v_call: TRBV10-3
clone_size: .
j_call: TRBJ1-3
d_call: TRBD1
cdr3_aa: CAISGGTVSGNTIYF
cdr3_nt: TGTGCCATCAGTGGGGGGACAGTCTCTGGAAACACCATATATTTT

v_call: TRBV27
clone_size: .
j_call: TRBJ2-7
d_call: .
cdr3_aa: CATKKGDGYEQYF
cdr3_nt: TGTGCCACCAAGAAAGGGGACGGCTACGAGCAGTACTTC

v_call: TRBV14
clone_size: .
j_call: TRBJ2-7
d_call: .
cdr3_aa: CASSRLGTDGYEQYF
cdr3_nt: TGTGCCAGCAGCCGACTCGGGACTGATGGATACGAGCAGTACTTC

v_call: TRBV18
clone_size: .
j_call: TRBJ1-4
d_call: TRBD1
cdr3_aa: CASSPGDRGLGLFF
cdr3_nt: TGTGCCAGCTCACCCGGGGACAGGGGGCTCGGACTGTTTTTT

v_call: TRBV4-1
clone_size: once
j_call: TRBJ1-2
d_call: TRBD1
cdr3_aa: CASSQEPGQGIGGYTF
cdr3_nt: TGCGCCAGCAGCCAGGAGCCGGGACAGGGGATCGGTGGCTACACCTTC

v_call: TRBV30
clone_size: .
j_call: TRBJ1-5
d_call: .
cdr3_aa: CAWSLRNNQPQHF
cdr3_nt: TGTGCCTGGAGTTTAAGGAACAATCAGCCCCAGCATTTT

v_call: TRBV10-2
clone_size: .
j_call: TRBJ2-5
d_call: .
cdr3_aa: CASSDHEPRQTQYF
cdr3_nt: TGCGCCAGCAGTGATCACGAACCACGTCAGACCCAGTACTTC

v_call: TRBV28
clone_size: .
j_call: TRBJ2-4
d_call: .
cdr3_aa: CASSWGGLAKNIQYF
cdr3_nt: TGTGCCAGCAGTTGGGGCGGACTAGCCAAAAACATTCAGTACTTC

v_call: TRBV6-6
clone_size: .
j_call: TRBJ1-2
d_call: .
cdr3_aa: CASSSTGNYGYTF
cdr3_nt: TGTGCCAGCAGTTCAACAGGGAACTATGGCTACACCTTC

v_call: TRBV28
clone_size: many
j_call: TRBJ2-7
d_call: .
cdr3_aa: CASSPITGFQREQYF
cdr3_nt: TGTGCCAGCAGTCCGATTACAGGGTTTCAGCGCGAGCAGTACTTC

v_call: TRBV14
clone_size: .
j_call: TRBJ1-2
d_call: TRBD1
cdr3_aa: CASSPINRGRWYDYGYTF
cdr3_nt: TGTGCCAGCAGCCCGATTAACAGGGGGCGCTGGTATGACTATGGCTACACCTTC

v_call: TRBV9
clone_size: .
j_call: TRBJ2-5
d_call: TRBD2
cdr3_aa: CASSASTSGRGETQYF
cdr3_nt: TGTGCCAGCAGCGCGTCGACTAGCGGGAGAGGAGAGACCCAGTACTTC

v_call: TRBV7-3
clone_size: .
j_call: TRBJ2-1
d_call: .
cdr3_aa: CASSLTSGRWNEQFF
cdr3_nt: TGTGCCAGCAGCTTAACTAGCGGACGGTGGAATGAGCAGTTCTTC

v_call: TRBV5-1
clone_size: once
j_call: TRBJ2-7
d_call: .
cdr3_aa: CASSPGEGGRTYEQYF
cdr3_nt: TGCGCCAGCAGCCCCGGGGAGGGGGGGAGGACCTACGAGCAGTACTTC

v_call: TRBV5-1
clone_size: .
j_call: TRBJ2-3
d_call: .
cdr3_aa: CASSLGGLVGEGDTQYF
cdr3_nt: TGCGCCAGCAGCCTAGGCGGGTTGGTCGGAGAGGGAGATACGCAGTATTTT

v_call: TRBV19
clone_size: .
j_call: TRBJ2-1
d_call: .
cdr3_aa: CASKAQEGHNEQFF
cdr3_nt: TGTGCCAGTAAGGCGCAAGAGGGCCACAATGAGCAGTTCTTC

v_call: TRBV5-6
clone_size: .
j_call: TRBJ2-7
d_call: TRBD2
cdr3_aa: CASNLRGATYEQYF
cdr3_nt: TGTGCCAGCAACTTGCGGGGGGCAACCTACGAGCAGTACTTC

v_call: TRBV5-6
clone_size: .
j_call: TRBJ2-2
d_call: TRBD2
cdr3_aa: CASSSKGLALTGELFF
cdr3_nt: TGTGCCAGCAGCTCGAAGGGACTAGCGCTCACCGGGGAGCTGTTTTTT

v_call: TRBV7-2
clone_size: once
j_call: TRBJ2-7
d_call: .
cdr3_aa: CASSLVGLIAHEQYF
cdr3_nt: TGTGCCAGCAGCTTAGTGGGGCTTATCGCGCACGAGCAGTACTTC

v_call: TRBV5-1
clone_size: .
j_call: TRBJ2-2
d_call: .
cdr3_aa: CASSLAGTNTGELFF
cdr3_nt: TGCGCCAGCAGCTTGGCAGGGACCAACACCGGGGAGCTGTTTTTT

v_call: TRBV5-1
clone_size: .
j_call: TRBJ2-3
d_call: TRBD2
cdr3_aa: CASSLLASGSTDTQYF
cdr3_nt: TGCGCCAGCAGCTTGTTGGCTAGCGGGAGTACAGATACGCAGTATTTT

v_call: TRBV7-7
clone_size: few
j_call: TRBJ2-5
d_call: TRBD1
cdr3_aa: CASSLPGQGRETQYF
cdr3_nt: TGTGCCAGCAGCTTACCGGGACAGGGTCGAGAGACCCAGTACTTC

v_call: TRBV29-1
clone_size: .
j_call: TRBJ1-1
d_call: .
cdr3_aa: CSVGNRVEGEAFF
cdr3_nt: TGCAGCGTTGGGAACAGGGTGGAAGGTGAAGCTTTCTTT

v_call: TRBV5-6
clone_size: few
j_call: TRBJ2-2
d_call: TRBD1
cdr3_aa: CASSSTGTGLTGELFF
cdr3_nt: TGTGCCAGCAGCTCCACCGGGACAGGGCTCACCGGGGAGCTGTTTTTT

v_call: TRBV7-9
clone_size: .
j_call: TRBJ2-1
d_call: TRBD2
cdr3_aa: CASSFLAGGPNEQFF
cdr3_nt: TGTGCCAGCAGCTTCCTAGCGGGAGGACCCAATGAGCAGTTCTTC

v_call: TRBV5-3
clone_size: .
j_call: TRBJ2-7
d_call: TRBD1
cdr3_aa: CARSVPGQRAYEQYF
cdr3_nt: TGTGCCAGAAGCGTTCCGGGACAGCGAGCCTACGAGCAGTACTTC

v_call: TRBV29-1
clone_size: many
j_call: TRBJ2-5
d_call: TRBD1
cdr3_aa: CSVDRGVGSLQETQYF
cdr3_nt: TGCAGCGTGGACAGGGGAGTAGGCTCTCTCCAAGAGACCCAGTACTTC

v_call: TRBV5-1
clone_size: .
j_call: TRBJ2-3
d_call: .
cdr3_aa: CASTRVGGRVTDTQYF
cdr3_nt: TGCGCCAGCACCAGAGTCGGGGGTCGGGTCACAGATACGCAGTATTTT

v_call: TRBV7-9
clone_size: .
j_call: TRBJ2-1
d_call: TRBD2
cdr3_aa: CASSAGTSGNNEQFF
cdr3_nt: TGTGCCAGCAGCGCCGGGACTAGCGGGAACAATGAGCAGTTCTTC

v_call: TRBV7-9
clone_size: few
j_call: TRBJ1-4
d_call: TRBD1
cdr3_aa: CASSGGQGSRKLFF
cdr3_nt: TGTGCCAGCAGTGGGGGACAGGGGTCTAGAAAACTGTTTTTT

v_call: TRBV7-8
clone_size: .
j_call: TRBJ1-2
d_call: .
cdr3_aa: CASSLVSGPSYGYTF
cdr3_nt: TGTGCCAGCAGCTTAGTTTCCGGCCCTAGCTATGGCTACACCTTC

v_call: TRBV28
clone_size: .
j_call: TRBJ2-3
d_call: .
cdr3_aa: CASSSPVTDTQYF
cdr3_nt: TGTGCCAGCAGTTCCCCGGTCACAGATACGCAGTATTTT

v_call: TRBV7-6
clone_size: .
j_call: TRBJ2-3
d_call: TRBD2
cdr3_aa: CASSLSSGLAGSDTQYF
cdr3_nt: TGTGCCAGCAGCTTAAGCTCTGGACTAGCGGGTTCCGATACGCAGTATTTT

v_call: TRBV19
clone_size: once
j_call: TRBJ2-5
d_call: TRBD2
cdr3_aa: CASSIKTSWYQETQYF
cdr3_nt: TGTGCCAGTAGTATTAAGACTAGCTGGTACCAAGAGACCCAGTACTTC

v_call: TRBV5-4
clone_size: .
j_call: TRBJ2-5
d_call: TRBD2
cdr3_aa: CASSLSGTSRETQYF
cdr3_nt: TGTGCCAGCAGCTTGTCCGGGACTAGCCGAGAGACCCAGTACTTC

v_call: TRBV12-5
clone_size: once
j_call: TRBJ2-7
d_call: .
cdr3_aa: CASGLGGGGLHF
cdr3_nt: TGTGCTAGTGGTTTGGGAGGCGGGGGCTTGCACTTC

v_call: TRBV11-2
clone_size: few
j_call: TRBJ2-5
d_call: .
cdr3_aa: CASSFRGKETQYF
cdr3_nt: TGTGCCAGCAGCTTTCGAGGAAAAGAGACCCAGTACTTC

v_call: TRBV2
clone_size: .
j_call: TRBJ2-7
d_call: .
cdr3_aa: CASTLGPVGEQYF
cdr3_nt: TGTGCCAGCACCCTCGGGCCGGTCGGCGAGCAGTACTTC

v_call: TRBV7-9
clone_size: .
j_call: TRBJ2-1
d_call: .
cdr3_aa: CASSFRTNSAYNEQFF
cdr3_nt: TGTGCCAGCAGCTTTCGCACCAACAGCGCCTACAATGAGCAGTTCTTC

v_call: TRBV19
clone_size: .
j_call: TRBJ2-6
d_call: .
cdr3_aa: CASSRDSGANVLTF
cdr3_nt: TGTGCCAGTAGTCGAGACTCTGGGGCCAACGTCCTGACTTTC

v_call: TRBV19
clone_size: many
j_call: TRBJ1-1
d_call: .
cdr3_aa: CASSTGIGAFF
cdr3_nt: TGTGCCAGTAGTACAGGGATCGGAGCTTTCTTT

v_call: TRBV5-1
clone_size: .
j_call: TRBJ2-5
d_call: TRBD1
cdr3_aa: CASKQQGAGETQYF
cdr3_nt: TGCGCCAGCAAACAACAGGGGGCTGGTGAGACCCAGTACTTC

v_call: TRBV5-1
clone_size: .
j_call: TRBJ2-7
d_call: .
cdr3_aa: CASRKISDSYEQYF
cdr3_nt: TGCGCCAGCAGAAAAATATCCGATTCCTACGAGCAGTACTTC

v_call: TRBV25-1
clone_size: .
j_call: TRBJ1-3
d_call: .
cdr3_aa: CASSAQGTGNTIYF
cdr3_nt: TGTGCCAGCAGTGCACAGGGAACAGGAAACACCATATATTTT

v_call: TRBV9
clone_size: .
j_call: TRBJ1-2
d_call: TRBD1
cdr3_aa: CASSGRDRVYGSYGYTF
cdr3_nt: TGTGCCAGCAGCGGACGGGACAGGGTTTACGGTAGCTATGGCTACACCTTC

v_call: TRBV11-2
clone_size: .
j_call: TRBJ2-7
d_call: .
cdr3_aa: CASSPARDLSF
cdr3_nt: TGTGCCAGCAGCCCGGCCAGGGACCTCTCCTTT

v_call: TRBV28
clone_size: few
j_call: TRBJ2-7
d_call: .
cdr3_aa: CASSSPGQRSSYEQYF
cdr3_nt: TGTGCCAGCAGTTCGCCGGGACAACGGAGCTCCTACGAGCAGTACTTC

v_call: TRBV5-1
clone_size: .
j_call: TRBJ2-1
d_call: .
cdr3_aa: CASSFGQYNEQFF
cdr3_nt: TGCGCCAGCAGCTTTGGACAGTACAATGAGCAGTTCTTC